This T cell receptor beta chain was sequenced during a study of T cell repertoires in ileal Crohn's disease. The CDR3 runs to 16 residues. Trimming shortened V by 1 base and J by 7 bases, and 17 bases separated the two germline ends. Germline values: CDR1 LGHNA, CDR2 YSLEER. Noted time point: neoterminal ileum biopsy at postoperative endoscopy, about 6 months after surgery. Only one count was recorded for this clone. This table comes from immunoSEQ multiplex PCR, and its TCRdb copy is limited to in-frame clones, with some not included. The repertoire holds some 1,700 clones, with around 90% as singletons.

This chain connects TRBV4-3 to TRBJ1-5, with D perhaps matching TRBD1 (6 bases). The sequenced sample consisted of ileal tissue. This TCR was sampled from an adult with Crohn's disease. CDR3 coding DNA: TGCGCCAGCAGCCAAGGGGTTCTGCAGGGGATGCAGCCCCAGCATTTT. This encodes CASSQGVLQGMQPQHF.